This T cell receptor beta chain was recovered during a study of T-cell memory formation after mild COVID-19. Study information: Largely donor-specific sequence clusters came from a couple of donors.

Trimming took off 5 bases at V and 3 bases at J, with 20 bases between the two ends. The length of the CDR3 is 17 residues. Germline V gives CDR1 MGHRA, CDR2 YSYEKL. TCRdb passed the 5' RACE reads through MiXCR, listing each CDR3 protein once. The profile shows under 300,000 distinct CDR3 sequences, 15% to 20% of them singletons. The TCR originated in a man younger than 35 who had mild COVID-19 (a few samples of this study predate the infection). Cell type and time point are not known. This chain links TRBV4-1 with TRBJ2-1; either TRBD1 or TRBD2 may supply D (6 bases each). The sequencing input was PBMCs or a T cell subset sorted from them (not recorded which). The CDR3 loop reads CASSARGWGADYNEQFF. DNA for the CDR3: TGCGCCAGCAGCGCTCGAGGCTGGGGGGCAGACTACAATGAGCAGTTCTTC.